Ten or more counts support the clone carrying this T cell receptor (beta chain). Its antigen is still unknown. The data were obtained in a study of T cells after yellow fever vaccination. Overall study findings and caveats: At approximately 96% for CD4 and 75% to 90% for CD8, most primary-vaccination clones showed up again after the booster. Peaking on day 5 versus 15, the secondary response was faster but weaker.

The germline CDR1 and CDR2 sequences are SEHNR and FQNEAQ (reference sequence). The CDR3 loop spans 16 amino acids. V lost 7 bases to trimming and J lost 6 bases; unmatched junction nucleotides: 12. One entry per CDR3 protein, called by TCRdb with MiXCR from the 5' RACE reads. The sample yields approximately 61,000 distinct CDR3 sequences, around 6.5% seen once. V is TRBV7-9 and J is TRBJ2-1, with 10 bases matching TRBD2. The sample was CD8+ T cells sorted from PBMCs, taken on the day of the first yellow fever vaccination. This TCR came from a man aged 18 to 30 who received the YFV17D yellow fever vaccine. The CDR3 reads CASTHGGLASPNEQFF. The CDR3 DNA is TGTGCCAGCACCCACGGGGGACTAGCGTCTCCCAATGAGCAGTTCTTC.